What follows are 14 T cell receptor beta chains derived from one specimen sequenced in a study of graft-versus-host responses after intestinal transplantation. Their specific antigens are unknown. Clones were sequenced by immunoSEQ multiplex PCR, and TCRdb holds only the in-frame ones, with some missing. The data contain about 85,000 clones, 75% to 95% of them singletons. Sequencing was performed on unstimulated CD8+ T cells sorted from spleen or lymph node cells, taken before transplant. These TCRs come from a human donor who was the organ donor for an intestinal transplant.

The CDR3 coding sequence is TGTGCCAGCAGCGCCCGACCGGGACCCCCTCGCCCGACTGAAGCTTTCTTT. Its protein is CASSARPGPPRPTEAFF. The rearrangement links TRBV11-3 to TRBJ1-1; tentatively, D is TRBD1 (5 bases). The V end lost 5 bases, the J end lost 5 bases, and 24 bases lay between the germline ends. CDR3 length equals 17 residues. Germline V lookup: CDR1 SGHNT, CDR2 YENEEA.

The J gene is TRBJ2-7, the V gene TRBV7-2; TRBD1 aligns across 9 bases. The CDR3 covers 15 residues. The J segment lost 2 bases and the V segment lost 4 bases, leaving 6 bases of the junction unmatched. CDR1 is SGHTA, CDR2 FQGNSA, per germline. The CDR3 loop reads CASSWWTGEAYEQYF. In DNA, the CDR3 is TGTGCCAGCAGCTGGTGGACAGGGGAGGCCTACGAGCAGTACTTC.

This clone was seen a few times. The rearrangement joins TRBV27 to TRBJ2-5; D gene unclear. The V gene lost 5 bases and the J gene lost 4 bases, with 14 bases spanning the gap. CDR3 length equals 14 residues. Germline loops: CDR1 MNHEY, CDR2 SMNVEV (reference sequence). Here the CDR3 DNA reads TGTGCCAGCAGTCCATCGACACCGGGAGAGACCCAGTACTTC. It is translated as CASSPSTPGETQYF.

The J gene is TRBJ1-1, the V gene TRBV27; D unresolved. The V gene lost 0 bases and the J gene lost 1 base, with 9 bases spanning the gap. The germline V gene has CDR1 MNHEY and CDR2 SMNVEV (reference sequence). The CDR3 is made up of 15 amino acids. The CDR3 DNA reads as TGTGCCAGCAGTTTATCCGCAGGCGCGAACACTGAAGCTTTCTTT. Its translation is CASSLSAGANTEAFF.

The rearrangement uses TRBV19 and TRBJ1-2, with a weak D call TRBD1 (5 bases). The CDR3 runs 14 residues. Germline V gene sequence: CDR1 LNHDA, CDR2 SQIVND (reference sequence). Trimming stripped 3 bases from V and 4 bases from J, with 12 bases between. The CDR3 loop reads CASSISRGSYGYTF. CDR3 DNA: TGTGCCAGTAGTATTTCGAGGGGATCCTATGGCTACACCTTC.

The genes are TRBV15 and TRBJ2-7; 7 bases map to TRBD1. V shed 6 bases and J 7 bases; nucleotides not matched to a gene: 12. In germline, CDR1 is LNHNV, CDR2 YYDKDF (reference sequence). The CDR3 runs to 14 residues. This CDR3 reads CATRQGLSLGEQYF. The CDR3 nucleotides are TGTGCCACCAGACAGGGGCTCAGTCTGGGTGAGCAGTACTTC. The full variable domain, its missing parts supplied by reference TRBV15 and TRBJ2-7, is DAMVIQNPRYQVTQFGKPVTLSCSQTLNHNVMYWYQQKSSQAPKLLFHYYDKDFNNEADTPDNFQSRRPNTSFCFLDIRSPGLGDTAMYLCATRQGLSLGEQYFGPGTRLTVT.

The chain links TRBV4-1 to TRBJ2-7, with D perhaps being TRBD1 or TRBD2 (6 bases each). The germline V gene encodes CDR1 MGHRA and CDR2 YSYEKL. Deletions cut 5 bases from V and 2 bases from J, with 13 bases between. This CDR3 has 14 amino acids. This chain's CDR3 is CASSLAGGPYEQYF. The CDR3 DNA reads TGCGCCAGCAGCTTAGCCGGGGGCCCCTACGAGCAGTACTTC.

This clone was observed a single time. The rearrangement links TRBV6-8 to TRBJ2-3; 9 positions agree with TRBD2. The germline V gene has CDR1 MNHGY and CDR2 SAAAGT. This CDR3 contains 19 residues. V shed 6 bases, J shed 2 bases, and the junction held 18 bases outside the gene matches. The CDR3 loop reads CASSRGQKWREGPTDTQYF. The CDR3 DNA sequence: TGTGCCAGCAGCCGCGGTCAAAAGTGGCGGGAGGGCCCCACAGATACGCAGTATTTT.

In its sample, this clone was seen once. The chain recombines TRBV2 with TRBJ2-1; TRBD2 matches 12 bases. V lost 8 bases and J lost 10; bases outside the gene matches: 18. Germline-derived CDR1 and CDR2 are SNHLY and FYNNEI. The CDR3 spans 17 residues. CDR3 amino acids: CASGTPGASGRVWEQFF. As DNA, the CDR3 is TGTGCCAGCGGCACCCCTGGGGCTAGCGGGAGGGTTTGGGAGCAGTTCTTC. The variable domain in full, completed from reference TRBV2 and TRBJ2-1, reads EPEVTQTPSHQVTQMGQEVILRCVPISNHLYFYWYRQILGQKVEFLVSFYNNEISEKSEIFDDQFSVERPDGSNFTLKIRSTKLEDSAMYFCASGTPGASGRVWEQFFGPGTRLTVL.

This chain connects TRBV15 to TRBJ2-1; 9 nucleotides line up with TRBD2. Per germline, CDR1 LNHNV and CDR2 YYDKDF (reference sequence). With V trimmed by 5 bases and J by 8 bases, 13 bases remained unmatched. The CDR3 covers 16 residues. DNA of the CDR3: TGTGCCACCAGCGCTAGCGGGACCCGACTAAGCGATGAGCAGTTCTTC. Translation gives CATSASGTRLSDEQFF.

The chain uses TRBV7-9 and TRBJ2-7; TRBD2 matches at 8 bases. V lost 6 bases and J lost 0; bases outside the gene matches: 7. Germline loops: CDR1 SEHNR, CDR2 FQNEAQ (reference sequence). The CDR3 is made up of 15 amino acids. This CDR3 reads CASSFQSGSSYEQYF. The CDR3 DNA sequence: TGTGCCAGCAGTTTCCAGAGCGGGAGCTCCTACGAGCAGTACTTC.

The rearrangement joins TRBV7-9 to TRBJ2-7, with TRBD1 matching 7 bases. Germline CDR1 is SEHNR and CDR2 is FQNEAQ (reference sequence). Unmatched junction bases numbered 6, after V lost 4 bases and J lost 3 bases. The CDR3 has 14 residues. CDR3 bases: TGTGCCAGCAGCTCCCCGGGACAGCACTACGAGCAGTACTTC. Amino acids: CASSSPGQHYEQYF.

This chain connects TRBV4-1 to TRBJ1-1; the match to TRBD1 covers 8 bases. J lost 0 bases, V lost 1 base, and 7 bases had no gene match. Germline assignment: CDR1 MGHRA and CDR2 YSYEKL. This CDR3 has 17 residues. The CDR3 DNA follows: TGCGCCAGCAGCCAAGTTGGCACAGGGGGGATGAACACTGAAGCTTTCTTT. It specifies CASSQVGTGGMNTEAFF.

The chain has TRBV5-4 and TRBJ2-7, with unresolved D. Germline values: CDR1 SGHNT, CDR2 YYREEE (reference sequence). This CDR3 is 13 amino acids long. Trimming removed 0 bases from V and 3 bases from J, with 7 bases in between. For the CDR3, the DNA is TGTGCCAGCAGCTTGGACTCTTACTACGAGCAGTACTTC. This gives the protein CASSLDSYYEQYF.